This T cell receptor (beta chain) emerged from a study of blood T cell repertoires in COVID-19. Per germline, CDR1 SGHAT and CDR2 FQNNGV. The V gene end was trimmed by 5 bases and the J gene end by 1 base; junction bases not matched to a gene: 4. This CDR3 is 15 amino acids long. The repertoire was sequenced with immunoSEQ multiplex PCR; TCRdb's copy has only in-frame clones and lacks some. The sample gives about 52,000 clones, approximately 90% of which show up once; 11% to 15% is in the top ten. Sequencing was done on a sample of peripheral blood. The chain joins TRBV11-2 to TRBJ2-1; 8 bases are a match to TRBD2. The sequence was obtained from a man between 65 and 80 years old with acute or convalescent COVID-19. CDR3: CASSPRLASYNEQFF. CDR3 in DNA: TGTGCCAGCAGCCCTCGACTAGCGTCCTACAATGAGCAGTTCTTC.